This T cell receptor beta chain was profiled in a study of regulatory T cells in long-lasting Graves disease. J was trimmed by 8 bases and V by 10 bases; bases with no gene match: 15. This CDR3 contains 15 residues. Looked up from germline, CDR1 is MNHNS and CDR2 is SASEGT. Time point defined: persistent/refractory GD, antithyroid drugs over 5 years with positive TRAb. Construction of the TCR library relied on RNA isolated from PBMCs. Details on this clonotype: Its cognate antigen is unknown.

Study-wide results and caveats: New patients shared 966 public clonotypes, and persistent patients shared more, with 2,500 to 3,000.

CDR3-region Arm-PCR and iRepertoire HTBI primers produced the TCR beta libraries. A single record per CDR3 protein comes from TCRdb applying MiXCR to the multiplex PCR reads. The sample consists of about 660,000 distinct CDR3 sequences, around 30% of them appearing once. Material: peripheral blood mononuclear cells (PBMCs), obtained when the disease was refractory, from a patient treated with antithyroid drugs. This clonotype was obtained from a female donor with Graves disease. The chain recombines TRBV6-1 with TRBJ2-2; 8 bases align to TRBD2. In DNA form, the CDR3 reads TGTGCCATCACACCTAGCGGGTACACGGGGGGGGAGCTGTTTTTT. It translates to CAITPSGYTGGELFF.